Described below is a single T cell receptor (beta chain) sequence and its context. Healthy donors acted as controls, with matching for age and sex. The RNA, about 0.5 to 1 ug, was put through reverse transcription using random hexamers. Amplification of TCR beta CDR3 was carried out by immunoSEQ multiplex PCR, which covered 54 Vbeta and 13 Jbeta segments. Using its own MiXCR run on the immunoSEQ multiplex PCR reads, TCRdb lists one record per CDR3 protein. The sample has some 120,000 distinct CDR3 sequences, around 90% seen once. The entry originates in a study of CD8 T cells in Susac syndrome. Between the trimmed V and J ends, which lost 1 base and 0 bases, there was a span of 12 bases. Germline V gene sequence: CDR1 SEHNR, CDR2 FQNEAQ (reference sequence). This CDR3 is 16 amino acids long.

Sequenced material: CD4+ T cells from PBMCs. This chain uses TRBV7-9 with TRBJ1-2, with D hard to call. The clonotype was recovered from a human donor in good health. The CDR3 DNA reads TGTGCCAGCAGCTTAGGGCAGAGTGCGACTAACTATGGCTACACCTTC. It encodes CASSLGQSATNYGYTF. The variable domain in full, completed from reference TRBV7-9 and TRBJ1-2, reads DTGVSQNPRHKITKRGQNVTFRCDPISEHNRLYWYRQTLGQGPEFLTYFQNEAQLEKSRLLSDRFSAERPKGSFSTLEIQRTEQGDSAMYLCASSLGQSATNYGYTFGSGTRLTVV.